This T cell receptor (beta chain) was captured by sequencing in a study of control samples from healthy donors and cancer patients. This clone has a handful of counts. The CDR3 length is 14 residues. Germline values: CDR1 MNHEY, CDR2 SMNVEV (reference sequence). Trimming removed 2 bases at V and 2 bases at J, with 7 bases between. TCRdb's copy holds only in-frame clones and misses some; the assay was immunoSEQ multiplex PCR. The data contain tens of thousands of clones, roughly 80% of them singletons. The chain is built from TRBV27 and TRBJ1-5; D is ambiguous. The source is a man between 60 and 75 years old in good health. The sequencing sample was made of blood. The CDR3 coding sequence is TGTGCCAGCAGTTTAACTTTCCGCAATCAGCCCCAGCATTTT. It encodes CASSLTFRNQPQHF.